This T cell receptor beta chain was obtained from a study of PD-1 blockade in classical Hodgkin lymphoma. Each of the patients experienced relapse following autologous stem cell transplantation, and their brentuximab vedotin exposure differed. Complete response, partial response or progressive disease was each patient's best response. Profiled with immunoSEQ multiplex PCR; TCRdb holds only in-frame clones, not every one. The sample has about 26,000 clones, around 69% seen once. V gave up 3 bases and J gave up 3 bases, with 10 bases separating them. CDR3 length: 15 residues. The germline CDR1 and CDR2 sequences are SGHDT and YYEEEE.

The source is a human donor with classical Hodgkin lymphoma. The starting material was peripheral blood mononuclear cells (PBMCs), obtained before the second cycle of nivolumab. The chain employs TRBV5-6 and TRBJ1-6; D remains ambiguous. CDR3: CASSSDRLYNSPLHF. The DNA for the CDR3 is TGTGCCAGCAGCTCGGACCGCCTCTATAATTCACCCCTCCACTTT.